The subject of this entry is one T cell receptor (beta chain). As yet, its antigen is unknown. Germline V gives CDR1 SGHTA, CDR2 FQGNSA. V gave up 5 bases and J gave up 12 bases; unmatched junction bases: 3. The CDR3 runs 11 residues. Deep-level assay runs were performed. Profiling relied on immunoSEQ multiplex PCR, and the TCRdb table lists in-frame clones only, not all of them. The sample holds millions of clones, over 90% seen once. This specimen comes from a study of shared clonotypes between healthy human individuals. In the CD4+ fraction, cells were divided into CD45RA+ naive and CD45RA-negative memory subsets. Study results and limitations: It was anticipated that sequencing depth would influence how many clonotypes donors shared.

V is TRBV7-2 and J is TRBJ2-1; TRBD1 matches at 8 bases. This receptor was taken from a man aged 18 to 29 in good health. Some clones in this sample may be carry-over from other donors' samples. The source material was naive CD4+ T cells from PBMCs. The subset here: CD45RA+ positively selected. CDR3 sequence: CASSPDRVQFF. Here the CDR3 DNA reads TGTGCCAGCAGCCCGGACAGGGTGCAGTTCTTC.